This record looks at one T cell receptor (beta chain) sequence and its context. 5'RACE with 10-nucleotide random UMIs produced the cDNA. The yield of each sequencing run was over 160 million TCR-beta sequences from 15-18 subjects. TCRdb used MiXCR to reprocess the 5' RACE reads, holding one entry per CDR3 protein. The table shows around 46,000 distinct CDR3 sequences, with under 30% occurring only once. This record belongs to a study of neurological immune-mediated disorders. Germline CDR1 and CDR2: WSHSY and SAAADI. V gave up 8 bases and J gave up 1 base, with 5 bases separating them. This CDR3 comprises 11 residues.

The sequenced sample was PBMCs. The chain recombines TRBV10-2 with TRBJ1-1; unclear D gene. The receptor was isolated from a woman aged 70-85 years in good health. CDR3 coding DNA: TGCGCCAGCTTAAAGAACACTGAAGCTTTCTTT. Its protein product is CASLKNTEAFF.